The present T cell receptor (beta chain) was sequenced within a study of monozygotic twins with inflammatory bowel disease. Study conclusions and caveats: Healthy co-twins had higher TCRbeta inverse Simpson diversity than their IBD twins.

Germline V CDR1 and CDR2: SGDLS, YYNGEE. The CDR3 loop spans 17 amino acids. The authors ran two nested PCRs of around 15 and 9 cycles on TCRalpha and TCRbeta cDNA. TCRdb reanalyzed the 5' RACE reads, giving one entry per CDR3 protein sequence and no DNA. The sample's table shows roughly 200,000 distinct CDR3 sequences. About this clonotype itself: Antigen unknown.

This chain connects TRBV9 to TRBJ2-1; lacking DNA, the TRBD2 call made by TCRdb goes unchecked. The TCR was taken from a human donor with ulcerative colitis or Crohn's disease, or a healthy co-twin of an affected twin (not recorded which). The sample comprised blood. The CDR3 region is CASSALLAGGRKNEQFF.